This entry lists 30 T cell receptor beta chains sequenced from one sample in a study of blood T cell repertoires in COVID-19. Method: immunoSEQ multiplex PCR; TCRdb's copy keeps in-frame clones and lacks some. The table includes tens of thousands of clones, about four fifths detected once. Sequencing was done on a sample of peripheral blood. The receptors stem from a human donor in a cohort sampled during active COVID-19.

The genes are TRBV9 and TRBJ2-1; TRBD1 might be the D (5 bases). The CDR3 sequence is 15 residues long. The germline V and J ends were trimmed by 4 bases and 5 bases, with 16 bases remaining between them. CDR1 is SGDLS, CDR2 YYNGEE, per germline. The CDR3 sequence: CASSSYGRANNEQFF. The CDR3 coding sequence is TGTGCCAGCAGCTCCTACGGCAGGGCAAACAATGAGCAGTTCTTC.

The gene calls are TRBV19 and TRBJ1-1; D unresolved. This CDR3 has 16 amino acids. The germline V and J ends were trimmed by 2 bases and 6 bases, with 19 bases remaining between them. Germline values: CDR1 LNHDA, CDR2 SQIVND (reference sequence). The CDR3 DNA sequence: TGTGCCAGTAGTATAACTTCTTATGTCAGGCGATCTGAAGCTTTCTTT. Translated, it gives CASSITSYVRRSEAFF.

The chain uses TRBV5-8 and TRBJ2-2; TRBD2 agrees at 11 bases. Germline loops: CDR1 SGHTS, CDR2 YDEGEE. This CDR3 contains 20 residues. V trimming: 9 bases; J trimming: 5 bases; junction bases outside the gene matches: 24. This chain's CDR3 is CATPEDGGLAGARETGELFF. The CDR3 DNA reads as TGTGCCACCCCCGAGGACGGAGGACTAGCGGGCGCGAGGGAGACCGGGGAGCTGTTTTTT.

The V gene is TRBV6-5, the J gene TRBJ1-1, with TRBD1 matching 7 bases. Germline V lookup: CDR1 MNHEY, CDR2 SVGAGI. The CDR3 length is 14 residues. As DNA, the CDR3 is TGTGCTACATGGACAGGCGATAAGAGCACTGAAGCTTTCTTT. It translates to CATWTGDKSTEAFF.

This clone was seen a single time. This chain links TRBV5-1 with TRBJ2-3; weak D call: TRBD1 (7 bases). Germline loops: CDR1 SGHRS, CDR2 YFSETQ. Trimming took off 5 bases at V and 1 base at J, with 14 bases between the two ends. The CDR3 is made up of 15 amino acids. This CDR3 reads CASRAGGGGTDTQYF. The CDR3 DNA follows: TGCGCCAGCAGGGCCGGAGGGGGCGGCACAGATACGCAGTATTTT.

This chain joins TRBV5-1 and TRBJ1-1, with D hard to call. This CDR3 comprises 14 residues. Germline values: CDR1 SGHRS, CDR2 YFSETQ. V was cut by 0 bases and J by 7 bases, with 13 bases left in between. CDR3 amino acids: CASSLGVVRGEAFF. CDR3 DNA sequence: TGCGCCAGCAGCTTGGGGGTGGTTCGCGGTGAAGCTTTCTTT.

This sequence joins TRBV4-3 and TRBJ2-2; 10 positions agree with TRBD2. This CDR3 region has 18 residues. The V gene end was trimmed by 1 base and the J gene end by 6 bases; junction bases not matched to a gene: 11. The germline V gene encodes CDR1 LGHNA and CDR2 YSLEER. CDR3 region: CASSQVVGAGGSAGELFF. CDR3 sequence (DNA): TGCGCCAGCAGCCAAGTTGTTGGAGCGGGAGGGTCTGCCGGGGAGCTGTTTTTT.

This chain connects TRBV9 to TRBJ1-4, with 9 nucleotides matching TRBD1. V dropped 4 bases and J dropped 6; count of bases not matched to a gene: 10. Germline V gives CDR1 SGDLS, CDR2 YYNGEE. The CDR3 covers 16 residues. The CDR3 spells CASSFGTGKGHEKLFF. Written as DNA, the CDR3 is TGTGCCAGCAGCTTCGGGACAGGGAAGGGCCATGAAAAACTGTTTTTT. The whole variable domain, remainder taken from reference TRBV9 and TRBJ1-4, is DSGVTQTPKHLITATGQRVTLRCSPRSGDLSVYWYQQSLDQGLQFLIQYYNGEERAKGNILERFSAQQFPDLHSELNLSSLELGDSALYFCASSFGTGKGHEKLFFGSGTQLSVL.

The chain is built from TRBV4-3 and TRBJ2-2; 12 bases map to TRBD2. This CDR3 has 18 residues. Trimming removed 1 base from V and 6 bases from J; junction bases left unmatched: 9. Germline V gives CDR1 LGHNA, CDR2 YSLEER. CDR3 sequence: CASSQGLAGVYGAGELFF. The CDR3 nucleotides are TGCGCCAGCAGCCAAGGACTAGCGGGAGTTTATGGAGCCGGGGAGCTGTTTTTT.

A single count supports this clone. The V and J genes are TRBV5-4 and TRBJ1-2; D uncertain. V lost 0 bases to trimming and J lost 4 bases, with 10 bases between them. This CDR3 contains 14 residues. The germline V gene has CDR1 SGHNT and CDR2 YYREEE (reference sequence). For the CDR3, the DNA is TGTGCCAGCAGCTTGGCGCTCTCAGGCTATGGCTACACCTTC. It encodes CASSLALSGYGYTF. Based on the CDR3 plus reference TRBV5-4 and TRBJ1-2, the full variable domain is ETGVTQSPTHLIKTRGQQVTLRCSSQSGHNTVSWYQQALGQGPQFIFQYYREEENGRGNFPPRFSGLQFPNYSSELNVNALELDDSALYLCASSLALSGYGYTFGSGTRLTVV.

This chain connects TRBV2 to TRBJ1-2; 7 nucleotides agree with TRBD1. Germline-derived CDR1 and CDR2 are SNHLY and FYNNEI. V was pared by 8 bases and J by 0 bases, with 6 bases of the junction left unmatched. The CDR3 contains 14 residues. The CDR3 is CASRWDSSNYGYTF. CDR3 DNA sequence: TGTGCCAGCCGATGGGACAGTTCTAACTATGGCTACACCTTC. Variable domain in full (rest from reference TRBV2 and TRBJ1-2): EPEVTQTPSHQVTQMGQEVILRCVPISNHLYFYWYRQILGQKVEFLVSFYNNEISEKSEIFDDQFSVERPDGSNFTLKIRSTKLEDSAMYFCASRWDSSNYGYTFGSGTRLTVV.

The chain links TRBV3-1 (or the pseudogene TRBV3-2) to TRBJ2-2, with 7 bases fitting TRBD2. This CDR3 spans 14 amino acids. The ends lost 1 base at V and 7 bases at J; junction bases unmatched: 3. Germline assignment: CDR1 LGHDT and CDR2 YNNKEL (reference sequence). CDR3 sequence reads: CASSQGWEGGELFF. DNA of the CDR3: TGTGCCAGCAGCCAAGGTTGGGAGGGCGGGGAGCTGTTTTTT.

The chain is built from TRBV4-3 and TRBJ1-1; 9 bases are shared with TRBD1. V lost 3 bases and J lost 3; bases outside the gene matches: 2. Germline lookup yields CDR1 LGHNA and CDR2 YSLEER. The CDR3 loop spans 14 amino acids. The CDR3 protein is CASSQDRGYTEAFF. The CDR3 DNA reads as TGCGCCAGCAGCCAGGACAGGGGATACACTGAAGCTTTCTTT.

This clone was observed a handful of times. This chain uses TRBV6-6 with TRBJ2-7; D is unresolved. The CDR3 runs to 15 residues. V gave up 2 bases and J gave up 2 bases, with 13 bases separating them. Germline V CDR1 and CDR2: MNHNY, SVGAGI (reference sequence). The CDR3 region is CASSYGLGTTYEQYV. The CDR3 nucleotides read TGTGCCAGCAGTTACGGGCTTGGCACCACCTACGAGCAGTACGTC.

CDR3 nucleotides: TGTGCCAGCAGCCCCTTAGCGGGAGGGCTAGATACGCAGTATTTT. Amino acid sequence: CASSPLAGGLDTQYF. The chain employs TRBV7-7 and TRBJ2-3; 11 bases agree with TRBD2. Germline-derived CDR1 and CDR2 are SSHAT and FNYEAQ (reference sequence). The CDR3 spans 15 residues. Germline trimming cut 5 bases from V and 5 bases from J; bases unmatched to any gene: 6.

This clone was recorded many times. The rearrangement links TRBV2 to TRBJ2-7; 10 bases fit TRBD2. Germline V CDR1 and CDR2: SNHLY, FYNNEI. This CDR3 is built from 18 residues. Trimming at V came to 3 bases and at J to 4 bases, leaving 15 bases not matched to a gene. CDR3 DNA: TGTGCCAGCAGTGAGACGCTGCTAGCGGGAGAGTTGGGATACGAGCAGTACGTC. This codes for CASSETLLAGELGYEQYV.

The gene calls are TRBV7-9 and TRBJ1-2; 11 bases line up with TRBD1. Germline V gene lookup returns CDR1 SEHNR and CDR2 FQNEAQ (reference sequence). V was clipped by 4 bases and J by 12 bases; unmatched bases: 4. CDR3 length: 12 amino acids. The CDR3, as DNA: TGTGCCAGCAGCTCCGGACAGGGGGCGGACACCTTC. Protein product: CASSSGQGADTF. Drawing the rest from reference TRBV7-9 and TRBJ1-2, the complete variable domain is DTGVSQNPRHKITKRGQNVTFRCDPISEHNRLYWYRQTLGQGPEFLTYFQNEAQLEKSRLLSDRFSAERPKGSFSTLEIQRTEQGDSAMYLCASSSGQGADTFGSGTRLTVV.

The CDR3 bases are TGTGCCAGCAGCTTCAGGGGTGGGGAAAAACTGTTTTTT. It translates to CASSFRGGEKLFF. The chain recombines TRBV7-2 with TRBJ1-4; perhaps TRBD1 as D (6 bases). Germline V lookup: CDR1 SGHTA, CDR2 FQGNSA. The CDR3 length is 13 residues. Trimming took off 3 bases at V and 8 bases at J, with 10 bases between the two ends.

The chain uses TRBV27 and TRBJ2-7; D is perhaps TRBD2 (6 bases). Germline lookup yields CDR1 MNHEY and CDR2 SMNVEV (reference sequence). CDR3 length equals 13 residues. V lost 5 bases and J lost 6, with 14 bases in between. The CDR3 protein is CASSPGGSGEQYV. CDR3 coding DNA: TGTGCCAGCAGTCCCGGGGGTAGTGGCGAGCAGTACGTC.

V gene TRBV12-3 or TRBV12-4 combines with J gene TRBJ2-7; possibly TRBD2 for D (6 bases). V lost 4 bases, J lost 7 bases, and 14 bases lay in between. This CDR3 is built from 13 residues. The CDR3 sequence is CASSWGGLEEQYF. The CDR3 bases are TGTGCCAGCAGTTGGGGAGGCCTAGAAGAGCAGTACTTC.

CDR3 region: CASSPDRDQPQHF. In DNA form, the CDR3 reads TGTGCCAGCAGCCCGGACAGAGATCAGCCCCAGCATTTT. This chain uses TRBV7-2 with TRBJ1-5; tentatively, D is TRBD1 (6 bases). CDR1 and CDR2 from the germline V gene are SGHTA and FQGNSA. The V gene lost 5 bases and the J gene lost 5 bases, with 10 bases spanning the gap. The length of the CDR3 is 13 residues.

V usage is TRBV9 and J usage is TRBJ2-1, with D maybe TRBD2 (5 bases). The CDR3 length is 14 residues. Germline loops: CDR1 SGDLS, CDR2 YYNGEE. Trimming stripped 0 bases from V and 5 bases from J, with 9 bases between. The CDR3 loop reads CASSVAGRNNEQFF. DNA of the CDR3: TGTGCCAGCAGCGTAGCGGGAAGGAACAATGAGCAGTTCTTC.

The chain combines TRBV7-9 with TRBJ2-1; tentative D call: TRBD2 (6 bases). This CDR3 spans 16 amino acids. CDR1 SEHNR and CDR2 FQNEAQ come from the germline V gene (reference sequence). V lost 5 bases and J lost 7, with 21 bases in between. DNA of the CDR3: TGTGCCAGCAGCCTCCCGGAGGGGCGGGGCTGGAATGAGCAGTTCTTC. This sequence encodes CASSLPEGRGWNEQFF.

The CDR3 sequence is CASSDQRGGHNEQFF. CDR3 nucleotides: TGCGCCAGCAGTGACCAGCGGGGGGGACACAATGAGCAGTTCTTC. The chain is built from TRBV10-2 and TRBJ2-1; TRBD2 aligns across 10 bases. The CDR3 covers 15 residues. V gave up 3 bases and J gave up 5 bases; unmatched junction bases: 4. The germline CDR1 and CDR2 sequences are WSHSY and SAAADI.

The chain employs TRBV24-1 and TRBJ1-1, with 8 bases identical to TRBD1. Germline V gene sequence: CDR1 KGHDR, CDR2 SFDVKD. This CDR3 region has 13 residues. V shed 6 bases and J 7 bases; nucleotides not matched to a gene: 6. CDR3 coding DNA: TGTGCCACCAGTAACCGACAGGGGTATGAAGCTTTCTTT. Translating it yields CATSNRQGYEAFF.

The chain's CDR3 is CASSESEFYGYTF. The CDR3 DNA sequence: TGTGCCAGCAGCGAATCAGAATTCTATGGCTACACCTTC. The chain uses TRBV5-6 and TRBJ1-2; D is ambiguous. The CDR3 extends over 13 amino acids. Trimming stripped 4 bases from V and 4 bases from J, with 11 bases between. Germline CDR1 is SGHDT and CDR2 is YYEEEE. Using reference TRBV5-6 and TRBJ1-2 for the parts outside the CDR3, the full variable domain is DAGVTQSPTHLIKTRGQQVTLRCSPKSGHDTVSWYQQALGQGPQFIFQYYEEEERQRGNFPDRFSGHQFPNYSSELNVNALLLGDSALYLCASSESEFYGYTFGSGTRLTVV.

The chain recombines TRBV29-1 with TRBJ2-2, with 12 bases identical to TRBD2. Trimming removed 1 base from V and 6 bases from J; junction bases left unmatched: 12. CDR3 length: 18 residues. The germline V gene has CDR1 SQVTM and CDR2 ANQGSEA. Here the CDR3 reads CSVEGLAGVGSGAGELFF. The CDR3 nucleotides are TGCAGCGTTGAAGGACTAGCGGGAGTCGGCTCAGGGGCCGGGGAGCTGTTTTTT.

A few counts support this clone. CDR3 DNA sequence: TGTGCCAGCAGCCAATCCGCCGGGACTAGCGATACCTACGAGCAGTACGTC. This encodes CASSQSAGTSDTYEQYV. The rearrangement links TRBV3-1 (or the pseudogene TRBV3-2) to TRBJ2-7, with 10 nucleotides matching TRBD2. Trimming removed 2 bases from V and 2 bases from J; junction bases left unmatched: 9. Germline V gives CDR1 LGHDT, CDR2 YNNKEL (reference sequence). This CDR3 comprises 17 residues.

This clone showed up just once. The chain employs TRBV19 and TRBJ2-7; D is unclear. The CDR3 is 14 residues long. Trimming stripped 1 base from V and 1 base from J, with 8 bases between. Germline V lookup: CDR1 LNHDA, CDR2 SQIVND (reference sequence). This CDR3 reads CASSIGGSSYEQYF. CDR3 DNA: TGTGCCAGTAGTATAGGTGGCAGTTCCTACGAGCAGTACTTC.

This chain joins TRBV28 and TRBJ2-7; 11 bases map to TRBD1. The junction had 6 bases not matched to a gene; V was cut back by 6 bases and J by 5 bases. Germline assignment: CDR1 MDHEN and CDR2 SYDVKM. The CDR3 runs to 14 residues. The CDR3 spells CASRRGQGANEQYF. In DNA form, the CDR3 reads TGTGCCAGCAGGCGCGGACAGGGGGCGAACGAGCAGTACTTC.